Sequencing of this T cell receptor beta chain was carried out in a study of OX40 agonist ivuxolimab in advanced cancers. Turning to the overall study: Ivuxolimab, which targeted the costimulatory receptor OX40 (CD134), was an agonistic, fully human IgG2 monoclonal antibody. In the dose-escalation cohort, 82.7% of patients were male, and the mean age was about 55 years, with a range of about 20 to 90. Intravenous ivuxolimab was administered to patients every 2 weeks at six dose levels: 0.01, 0.1, 0.3, 1.5, 3 and 10 mg/kg. Peripheral TCRbeta sequencing aimed to test whether ivuxolimab altered TCR sequence diversity and caused clonal T-cell expansion. Of the roughly 52 dose-escalation patients, hepatocellular carcinoma was present in some 19, melanoma in approximately 15, renal cell carcinoma in 9 and head and neck cancer in 9. Patients were allowed to have had prior anti-PD-1, anti-PD-L1 or anti-CTLA-4 therapy, and approximately 41% of the dose-escalation patients had previously received checkpoint inhibitors. The paper covers the monotherapy dose-escalation part of the phase I ivuxolimab trial, which included N = 52 patients. Partial responses were achieved by three dose-escalation patients, of whom one had hepatocellular carcinoma and two had cutaneous melanoma. Study-wide conclusions, independent of this receptor: On average, CD8+ T cells showed more expanded clones than CD4+ T cells after ivuxolimab. At doses of 0.1 to 3.0 mg/kg, clonal expansion of both CD4+ and CD8+ blood T cells was observed from baseline to week 6. Partial responders in the 0.1-3.0 mg/kg groups had among the lowest normalized peripheral clonal expansion, especially among CD8+ T cells. Low levels of normalized T-cell clonal expansion were also seen in some nonresponding patients. The antigen specificity of the clonally expanded peripheral T cells was not determined.

Trimming leaves V shorter by 1 base and J shorter by 5 bases, with the junction holding 5 bases beyond the gene matches. Reading the germline V gene (reference sequence) gives CDR1 SSHAT and CDR2 FNYEAQ. From cysteine to phenylalanine, the CDR3 is 15 amino acids long. The entry retains the CDR3 DNA only, 45 bases that are in frame from base 1. At least ten counts were recorded for this clone. The specificity of this receptor is unknown. Base qualities were left out, and no much larger clone turns up one base away. The trial excluded patients who had a history of autoimmune disease or who were on systemic immunosuppression. Peripheral blood for TCR sequencing was drawn from every dose cohort at baseline, at cycle 4 day 1 and at cycle 7 day 1. The samples were taken from a phase I, first-in-human, multicenter, open-label dose-escalation trial of ivuxolimab. Adults with locally advanced or metastatic melanoma, renal cell carcinoma, hepatocellular carcinoma or head and neck squamous cell carcinoma were enrolled in the trial. Before TCR sequencing, CD4+ T cells and CD8+ T cells from peripheral blood were sorted into separate populations.

Genomic DNA was extracted from sorted cells for sequencing of the TCRbeta CDR3 region. TCRbeta CDR3 regions were sequenced using the immunoSEQ Assay. TCRdb re-hosts the immuneACCESS table, in-frame sequences only. Its copies lack some clones; in the studies checked, an unresolved V gene accounts for under half of them, and the cause for the rest is not known. A total of 45,000 to 60,000 clones appear in this sample, around 80% of them only once. The ten biggest clones cover under 30% of the sample. The sample was CD4+ or CD8+ T cells sorted from blood, taken in a trial of the OX40 agonist ivuxolimab. This chain is built from TRBV7-7 and TRBJ2-7; a stretch of 10 junction bases matches TRBD2. The source of this sequence is an adult with an advanced solid tumor such as melanoma, head and neck, liver or kidney cancer. The nucleotides read TGTGCCAGCAGCTTAGACCTAGCGGGAGCTGACGAGCAGTACTTC. Its amino acids are CASSLDLAGADEQYF.